A single sample is the source of the 9 T cell receptor beta chains below, sequenced in a study of T cell repertoires in cytomegalovirus infection (dated by TCRdb to between 2018 and 2020). This sample was sequenced with an Illumina HiSeq 1500. The raw public data were reprocessed by TCRdb itself: fastp quality trimming at Q25, MiXCR clonotype calling, in-frame beta chains only. Under each unique CDR3 protein, matching rows form one entry showing the most common genes and DNA. The sample contains fewer than 950,000 distinct CDR3 sequences, roughly 33% of them found a single time. The ten biggest clones cover 9.5% to 15% of the sample. No cognate antigen is known for these TCRs. In light of the paper, this sample's treatment or condition label describes: in vitro stimulation with specific CMV peptide epitopes to enrich CMV-specific T cells. Sample: cultured CD8+ T cells from PBMCs, taken from culture after CMV antigen stimulation. These receptors all stem from a human donor in good health (CMV status not recorded). Some clones in this sample may be carry-over from other donors' samples.

This clonotype was detected only once. This may stem from a read error, because a much larger clone lies one nucleotide away. V and J are TRBV7-1 and TRBJ1-5; TRBD1 is a possible D gene (5 bases). TRBV7-1 has ORF status, its function being uncertain. The length of the CDR3 is 16 residues. The CDR3 protein is CASSPGTAASNQSQHF. DNA for the CDR3: TGTGCCAGCAGCCCGGGGACGGCAGCTAGCAATCAGTCCCAGCATTTT.

The chain combines TRBV10-3 with TRBJ2-3; 8 bases match TRBD2. The V and J ends lost 7 bases and 4 bases, in that order; junction bases with no gene match: 10. The CDR3 runs to 15 residues. Germline V gives CDR1 ENHRY, CDR2 SYGVKD. The CDR3 is CAITSGGGLADTQYF. In nucleotides, the CDR3 is TGTGCCATCACCTCGGGGGGGGGCCTGGCAGATACGCAGTATTTT.

Only a few counts were recorded for this clonotype. The V gene is TRBV7-8, the J gene TRBJ1-5; D may be TRBD1 (5 bases). V lost 1 base and J 7 bases, leaving 14 bases between the germline ends. The length of the CDR3 is 15 residues. CDR1 is SGHVS and CDR2 is FQNEAQ in the germline V gene. The CDR3 sequence: CASSLVFRVGQPQHF. In DNA, the CDR3 is TGTGCCAGCAGCTTAGTGTTCAGGGTTGGCCAGCCCCAGCATTTT.

This clonotype has a single count. The chain recombines TRBV6-6 with TRBJ1-6; 8 bases are a match to TRBD1. The germline V gene has CDR1 MNHNY and CDR2 SVGAGI (reference sequence). The CDR3 loop spans 15 amino acids. V was pared by 6 bases and J by 10 bases, with 11 bases of the junction left unmatched. The CDR3 is CASSQGQGARSPLHF. Here the CDR3 DNA reads TGTGCCAGCAGCCAAGGCCAGGGGGCAAGGTCACCCCTCCACTTT.

V usage is TRBV12-3 or TRBV12-4 and J usage is TRBJ2-1; D remains ambiguous. There are 13 residues in the CDR3. V was cut by 7 bases and J by 6 bases, with 13 bases left in between. Written as DNA, the CDR3 is TGTGCCAGCAATAAGGGTCCTTTCAATGAGCAGTTCTTC. Translating gives CASNKGPFNEQFF.

This clonotype was detected a few times. This rearrangement joins TRBV4-1 to TRBJ2-1, with D uncertain. Per germline, CDR1 MGHRA and CDR2 YSYEKL. The CDR3 covers 15 residues. V gave up 4 bases and J gave up 4 bases, with 14 bases separating them. The CDR3 DNA reads as TGCGCCAGCAGCCTACGATCTGACAAGTACAATGAGCAGTTCTTC. As protein: CASSLRSDKYNEQFF.

The chain carries TRBV10-3 and TRBJ1-6; no clear D. The V end lost 7 bases, the J end lost 0 bases, and 10 bases lay between the germline ends. This CDR3 has 15 amino acids. Germline V CDR1 and CDR2: ENHRY, SYGVKD. CDR3 sequence reads: CAITQDSSYNSPLHF. The CDR3 coding sequence is TGTGCCATCACCCAGGATAGCTCCTATAATTCACCCCTCCACTTT.

Only a few counts were recorded for this clonotype. The gene calls are TRBV6-1 and TRBJ2-7; D is perhaps TRBD1 or TRBD2 (6 bases each). Trimming cost V 7 bases and J 3 bases, with 16 bases left between them. The CDR3 sequence is 14 residues long. Germline V gene data show CDR1 as MNHNS and CDR2 as SASEGT. CDR3 sequence reads: CASTEGGIFYEQYV. The CDR3 coding sequence is TGTGCCAGCACCGAAGGGGGGATTTTCTACGAGCAGTACGTC.

The chain links TRBV29-1 to TRBJ1-2; D is undetermined. There are 15 residues in the CDR3. Germline V gene sequence: CDR1 SQVTM, CDR2 ANQGSEA. The germline V and J ends were trimmed by 4 bases and 0 bases, with 15 bases remaining between them. This CDR3 reads CSVVPDTLANYGYTF. The DNA of the CDR3 is TGCAGCGTTGTCCCAGATACTTTAGCTAACTATGGCTACACCTTC.